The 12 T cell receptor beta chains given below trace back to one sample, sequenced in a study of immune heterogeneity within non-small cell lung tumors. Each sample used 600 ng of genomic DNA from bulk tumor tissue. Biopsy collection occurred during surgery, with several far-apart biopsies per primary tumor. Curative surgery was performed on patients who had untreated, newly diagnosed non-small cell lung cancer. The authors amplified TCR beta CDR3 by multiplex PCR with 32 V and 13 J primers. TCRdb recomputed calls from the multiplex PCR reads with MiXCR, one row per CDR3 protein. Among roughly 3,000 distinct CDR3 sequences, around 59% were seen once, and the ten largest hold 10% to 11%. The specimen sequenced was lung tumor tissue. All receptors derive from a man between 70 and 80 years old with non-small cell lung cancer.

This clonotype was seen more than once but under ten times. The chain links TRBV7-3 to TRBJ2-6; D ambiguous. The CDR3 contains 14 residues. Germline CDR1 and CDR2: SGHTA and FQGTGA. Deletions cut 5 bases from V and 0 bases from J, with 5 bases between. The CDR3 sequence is CASSQISGANVLTF. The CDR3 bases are TGTGCCAGCAGCCAAATCTCTGGGGCCAACGTCCTGACTTTC.

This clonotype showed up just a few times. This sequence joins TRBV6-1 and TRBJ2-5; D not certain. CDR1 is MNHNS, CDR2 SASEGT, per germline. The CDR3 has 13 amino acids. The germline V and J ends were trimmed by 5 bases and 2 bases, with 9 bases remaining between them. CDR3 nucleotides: TGTGCCAGCAGTTATGGCCCTCAAGAGACCCAGTACTTC. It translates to CASSYGPQETQYF.

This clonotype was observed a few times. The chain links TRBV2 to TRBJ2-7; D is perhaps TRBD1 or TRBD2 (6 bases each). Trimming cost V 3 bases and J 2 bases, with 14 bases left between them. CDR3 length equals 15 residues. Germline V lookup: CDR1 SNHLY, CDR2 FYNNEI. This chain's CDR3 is CASSDLGGRTYEQYF. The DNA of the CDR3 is TGTGCCAGCAGTGACTTAGGGGGGCGGACCTACGAGCAGTACTTC.

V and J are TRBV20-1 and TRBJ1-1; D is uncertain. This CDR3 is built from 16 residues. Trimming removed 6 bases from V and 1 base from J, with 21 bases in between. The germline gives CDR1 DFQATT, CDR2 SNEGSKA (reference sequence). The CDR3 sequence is CSAQTNRAASNTEAFF. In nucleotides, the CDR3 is TGCAGTGCGCAAACCAATCGGGCAGCCTCGAACACTGAAGCTTTCTTT.

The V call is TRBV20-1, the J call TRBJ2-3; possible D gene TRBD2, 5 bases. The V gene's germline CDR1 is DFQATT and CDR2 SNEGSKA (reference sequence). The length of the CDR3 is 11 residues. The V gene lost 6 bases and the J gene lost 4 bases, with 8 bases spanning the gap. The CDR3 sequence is CSAGGADTQYF. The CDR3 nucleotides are TGCAGTGCAGGAGGAGCAGATACGCAGTATTTT.

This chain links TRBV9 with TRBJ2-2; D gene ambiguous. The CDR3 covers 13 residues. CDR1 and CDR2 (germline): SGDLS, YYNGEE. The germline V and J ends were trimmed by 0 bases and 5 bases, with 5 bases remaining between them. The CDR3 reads CASSVGRTGELFF. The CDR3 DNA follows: TGTGCCAGCAGCGTAGGACGTACCGGGGAGCTGTTTTTT.

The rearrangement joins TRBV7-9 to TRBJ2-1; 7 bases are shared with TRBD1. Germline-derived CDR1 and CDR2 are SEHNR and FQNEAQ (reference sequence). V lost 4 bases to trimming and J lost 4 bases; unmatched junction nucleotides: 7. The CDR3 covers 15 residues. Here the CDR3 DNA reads TGTGCCAGCAGCTCACAGGGGTGGGCGTACAATGAGCAGTTCTTC. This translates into CASSSQGWAYNEQFF.

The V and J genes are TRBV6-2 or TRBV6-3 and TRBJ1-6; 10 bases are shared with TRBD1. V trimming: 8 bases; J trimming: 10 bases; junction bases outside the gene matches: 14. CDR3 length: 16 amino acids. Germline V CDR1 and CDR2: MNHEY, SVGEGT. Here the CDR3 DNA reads TGTGCCAGCTCAATTACCGGGACAGGGGACGGGTCACCCCTCCACTTT. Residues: CASSITGTGDGSPLHF.

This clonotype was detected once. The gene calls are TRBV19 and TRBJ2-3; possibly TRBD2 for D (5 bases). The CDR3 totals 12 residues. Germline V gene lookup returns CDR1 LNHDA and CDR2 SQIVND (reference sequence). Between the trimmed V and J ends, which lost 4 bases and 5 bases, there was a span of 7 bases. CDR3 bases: TGTGCCAGTAGTAAAGAGGGAGATACGCAGTATTTT. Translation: CASSKEGDTQYF.

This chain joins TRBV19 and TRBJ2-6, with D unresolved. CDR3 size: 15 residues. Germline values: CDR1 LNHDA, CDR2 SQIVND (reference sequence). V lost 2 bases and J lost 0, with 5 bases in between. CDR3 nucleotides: TGTGCCAGTAGTATACGGAGCTCTGGGGCCAACGTCCTGACTTTC. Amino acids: CASSIRSSGANVLTF.

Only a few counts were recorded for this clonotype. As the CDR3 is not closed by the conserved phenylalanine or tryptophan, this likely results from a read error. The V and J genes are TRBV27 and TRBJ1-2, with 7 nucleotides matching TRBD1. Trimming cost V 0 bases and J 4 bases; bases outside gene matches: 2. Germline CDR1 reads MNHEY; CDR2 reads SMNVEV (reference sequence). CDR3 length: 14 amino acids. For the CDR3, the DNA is TGTGCCAGCAGTTTATCGGGACAGAGCTATGGCTACACCCTC. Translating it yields CASSLSGQSYGYTL.

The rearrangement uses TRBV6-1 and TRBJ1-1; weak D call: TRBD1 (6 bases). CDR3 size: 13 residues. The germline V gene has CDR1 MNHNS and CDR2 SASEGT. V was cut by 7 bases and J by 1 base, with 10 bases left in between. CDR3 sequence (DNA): TGTGCCAGCAAGGGAGGGGGGAACACTGAAGCTTTCTTT. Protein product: CASKGGGNTEAFF.